This T cell receptor (beta chain) was obtained from a study of shared clonotypes between healthy human individuals. Study observations and caveats: Clonotype sharing among donors was thought likely to change with sequencing depth. Some clonotypes were shared by all four sorted-subset donors, while others were not shared. The non-shared ones had lower generation probabilities than the shared ones.

Method: immunoSEQ multiplex PCR; TCRdb's copy keeps in-frame clones and lacks some. Among 2 million to 2.5 million clones listed, about 93% were seen once. Naive CD8 populations comprised CD45RO-negative cells positively selected for CCR7, excluding terminally differentiated effector memory CD45RA+ cells. Germline lookup yields CDR1 SQVTM and CDR2 ANQGSEA. V shed 0 bases and J shed 2 bases, with 8 bases lying between them. The CDR3 totals 14 residues. On this clone: Its antigen is as yet unknown.

V gene TRBV29-1 combines with J gene TRBJ2-1; no firm D call. This TCR was sampled from a man between 18 and 35 years old in good health. Some clones in this sample may be carry-over from other donors' samples. The sample was naive CD8+ T cells from PBMCs. The CDR3 coding sequence is TGCAGCGTTGAAGATCACCCGGCCTACAATGAGCAGTTCTTC. Translated, it gives CSVEDHPAYNEQFF.